The rows below give T cell receptor beta chains drawn from one sample of a study of shared clonotypes between healthy human individuals. TCRdb's table, derived via immunoSEQ multiplex PCR, lists solely in-frame clones and lacks some. The repertoire holds hundreds of thousands of clones, with 85% to 95% as singletons. Sequencing input: naive CD8+ T cells sorted from blood. These receptors were taken from a man aged 25-45 years in good health. CDR3s include the opening cysteine and the closing phenylalanine or tryptophan. The D gene is left open where the match is weak. Clone size is stated in some rows and not others, as once, few, many or a class when expanded.

J gene: TRBJ2-7; D gene: NA; V gene: TRBV7-8; clone size: NA; CDR3 length: 14; CDR3 protein: CASSLYILPYEQYF; CDR3 DNA: TGTGCCAGCAGCCTCTATATCCTGCCTTACGAGCAGTACTTC
J gene: TRBJ1-5; D gene: NA; V gene: TRBV27; clone size: NA; CDR3 length: 13; CDR3 protein: CASSGGSNQPQHF; CDR3 DNA: TGTGCCAGCAGTGGGGGAAGCAATCAGCCCCAGCATTTT
J gene: TRBJ2-3; D gene: NA; V gene: TRBV2; clone size: NA; CDR3 length: 14; CDR3 protein: CASTRAPGADTQYF; CDR3 DNA: TGTGCCAGCACGCGAGCCCCTGGGGCAGATACGCAGTATTTT
J gene: TRBJ2-2; D gene: NA; V gene: TRBV5-1; clone size: NA; CDR3 length: 15; CDR3 protein: CASSNKQGNTGELFF; CDR3 DNA: TGCGCCAGCAGCAACAAACAGGGGAACACCGGGGAGCTGTTTTTT
J gene: TRBJ2-4; D gene: TRBD1; V gene: TRBV10-1; clone size: NA; CDR3 length: 15; CDR3 protein: CASSEWIGTDNIQYF; CDR3 DNA: TGCGCCAGCAGTGAGTGGATCGGGACAGACAACATTCAGTACTTC
J gene: TRBJ1-1; D gene: NA; V gene: TRBV29-1; clone size: once; CDR3 length: 12; CDR3 protein: CSVQAANDEAFF; CDR3 DNA: TGCAGCGTACAGGCCGCGAATGATGAAGCTTTCTTT
J gene: TRBJ1-1; D gene: TRBD1; V gene: TRBV4-1; clone size: NA; CDR3 length: 14; CDR3 protein: CASSQRTGTTEAFF; CDR3 DNA: TGCGCCAGCAGCCAGCGGACAGGGACCACTGAAGCTTTCTTT
J gene: TRBJ2-7; D gene: NA; V gene: TRBV11-2; clone size: NA; CDR3 length: 11; CDR3 protein: CASSDTYEQYF; CDR3 DNA: TGTGCCAGCAGCGATACCTACGAGCAGTACTTC
J gene: TRBJ2-2; D gene: TRBD2; V gene: TRBV5-4; clone size: once; CDR3 length: 17; CDR3 protein: CASSLHNAGVRTGELFF; CDR3 DNA: TGTGCCAGCAGCTTGCATAACGCGGGAGTACGCACCGGGGAGCTGTTTTTT
J gene: TRBJ2-7; D gene: NA; V gene: TRBV5-6; clone size: NA; CDR3 length: 11; CDR3 protein: CASSSSYEQYF; CDR3 DNA: TGTGCCAGCAGCTCGAGTTACGAGCAGTACTTC
J gene: TRBJ1-2; D gene: NA; V gene: TRBV29-1; clone size: NA; CDR3 length: 13; CDR3 protein: CSVQGLSDYGYTF; CDR3 DNA: TGCAGCGTTCAGGGCCTTTCGGATTATGGCTACACCTTC
J gene: TRBJ2-3; D gene: NA; V gene: TRBV7-9; clone size: NA; CDR3 length: 17; CDR3 protein: CASSHPRRSSSTDTQYF; CDR3 DNA: TGTGCCAGCAGCCACCCGCGACGGTCATCTAGCACAGATACGCAGTATTTT
J gene: TRBJ2-3; D gene: NA; V gene: TRBV27; clone size: NA; CDR3 length: 14; CDR3 protein: CASSLWAYTDTQYF; CDR3 DNA: TGTGCCAGCAGTTTATGGGCCTACACAGATACGCAGTATTTT
J gene: TRBJ1-2; D gene: NA; V gene: TRBV5-8; clone size: NA; CDR3 length: 13; CDR3 protein: CASSGGRNYGYTF; CDR3 DNA: TGTGCCAGCAGCGGGGGACGGAACTATGGCTACACCTTC
J gene: TRBJ2-7; D gene: NA; V gene: TRBV11-2; clone size: NA; CDR3 length: 15; CDR3 protein: CASSPGAPHSYEQYF; CDR3 DNA: TGTGCCAGCAGCCCCGGGGCTCCTCATTCCTACGAGCAGTACTTC
J gene: TRBJ1-4; D gene: NA; V gene: TRBV25-1; clone size: NA; CDR3 length: 14; CDR3 protein: CASSENRSPEKLFF; CDR3 DNA: TGTGCCAGCAGTGAAAACAGGAGCCCTGAAAAACTGTTTTTT
J gene: TRBJ1-1; D gene: TRBD1; V gene: TRBV5-1; clone size: NA; CDR3 length: 15; CDR3 protein: CASSGRQGPNTEAFF; CDR3 DNA: TGCGCCAGCAGCGGGCGACAGGGACCGAACACTGAAGCTTTCTTT
J gene: TRBJ2-7; D gene: NA; V gene: TRBV30; clone size: NA; CDR3 length: 13; CDR3 protein: CAWSKGRTYEQYF; CDR3 DNA: TGTGCCTGGAGTAAGGGACGGACCTACGAGCAGTACTTC
J gene: TRBJ2-1; D gene: NA; V gene: TRBV28; clone size: NA; CDR3 length: 15; CDR3 protein: CASSLLGSRDNEQFF; CDR3 DNA: TGTGCCAGCAGCCTACTTGGGAGTAGGGACAATGAGCAGTTCTTC
J gene: TRBJ2-1; D gene: NA; V gene: TRBV27; clone size: NA; CDR3 length: 16; CDR3 protein: CASSLFLGDHLGEQFF; CDR3 DNA: TGTGCCAGCAGTTTATTCTTGGGGGACCACCTGGGTGAGCAGTTCTTC
J gene: TRBJ2-1; D gene: NA; V gene: TRBV7-2; clone size: NA; CDR3 length: 12; CDR3 protein: CASSPQEGEQFF; CDR3 DNA: TGTGCCAGCAGCCCACAGGAAGGCGAGCAGTTCTTC
J gene: TRBJ2-2; D gene: NA; V gene: TRBV29-1; clone size: NA; CDR3 length: 13; CDR3 protein: CSVDRGGTGELFF; CDR3 DNA: TGCAGCGTCGACAGGGGAGGGACCGGGGAGCTGTTTTTT
J gene: TRBJ2-7; D gene: NA; V gene: TRBV7-9; clone size: NA; CDR3 length: 14; CDR3 protein: CASSTTGGGLGKYF; CDR3 DNA: TGTGCCAGCAGCACCACAGGTGGAGGTCTCGGCAAGTACTTC
J gene: TRBJ1-2; D gene: NA; V gene: TRBV25-1; clone size: NA; CDR3 length: 13; CDR3 protein: CASSDTGFDGYTF; CDR3 DNA: TGTGCCAGCAGTGATACAGGGTTCGATGGCTACACCTTC